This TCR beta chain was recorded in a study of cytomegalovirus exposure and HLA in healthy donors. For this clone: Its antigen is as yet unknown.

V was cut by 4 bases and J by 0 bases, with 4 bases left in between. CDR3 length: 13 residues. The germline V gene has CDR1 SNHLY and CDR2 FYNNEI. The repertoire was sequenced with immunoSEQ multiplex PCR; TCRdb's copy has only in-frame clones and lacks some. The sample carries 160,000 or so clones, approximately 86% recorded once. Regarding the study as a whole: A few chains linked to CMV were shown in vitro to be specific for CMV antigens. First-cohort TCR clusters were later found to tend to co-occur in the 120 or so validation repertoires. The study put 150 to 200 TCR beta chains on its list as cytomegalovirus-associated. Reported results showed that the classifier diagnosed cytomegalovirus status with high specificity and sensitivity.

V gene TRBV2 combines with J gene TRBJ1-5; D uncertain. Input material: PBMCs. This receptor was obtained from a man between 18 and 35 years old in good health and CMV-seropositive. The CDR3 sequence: CASSGSSNQPQHF. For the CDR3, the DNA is TGTGCCAGCAGTGGGAGTAGCAATCAGCCCCAGCATTTT.